The 28 T cell receptor beta chains presented below share a single source sample, sequenced in a study of control samples from healthy donors and cancer patients. Sequenced by immunoSEQ multiplex PCR; TCRdb stores in-frame clones only, minus some. The sample records roughly 150,000 clones, roughly 89% being singletons. Sequenced input: blood. The receptors were sampled from a man aged 25 to 45 in good health.

This chain joins TRBV12-3 or TRBV12-4 and TRBJ2-7, with no clear D. V was clipped by 5 bases and J by 2 bases, with 4 bases between them. CDR3 size: 11 residues. In DNA, the CDR3 is TGTGCCAGCAGTGATCCCTACGAGCAGTACTTC. It codes for CASSDPYEQYF.

The chain uses TRBV6-5 and TRBJ2-1; no reliable D call. Trimming took 6 bases from V and 1 from J, leaving 13 bases between them. The CDR3 is 15 amino acids. Germline CDR1 reads MNHEY; CDR2 reads SVGAGI. CDR3 region: CASSPGSSSYNEQFF. DNA for the CDR3: TGTGCCAGCAGCCCCGGAAGTTCTTCCTACAATGAGCAGTTCTTC.

The V call is TRBV7-2, the J call TRBJ1-6; no firm D call. In germline, CDR1 is SGHTA, CDR2 FQGNSA. Between the trimmed V and J ends, which lost 4 bases and 0 bases, there was a span of 10 bases. The CDR3 loop spans 16 amino acids. The CDR3 sequence: CASSYEKSSYNSPLHF. CDR3 in DNA: TGTGCCAGCAGCTACGAGAAGAGCTCCTATAATTCACCCCTCCACTTT.

This clone was detected only a few times. The chain is built from TRBV3-1 (or the pseudogene TRBV3-2) and TRBJ1-3, with TRBD1 as a possible D gene (5 bases). The CDR3 runs to 10 residues. Between the trimmed V and J ends, which lost 11 bases and 7 bases, there was a span of 9 bases. Per the germline V gene, CDR1 is LGHDT and CDR2 is YNNKEL (reference sequence). Written as DNA, the CDR3 is TGTGCCGCGGAGGGGAACACCATATATTTT. Amino acids: CAAEGNTIYF.

This rearrangement joins TRBV9 to TRBJ2-3; TRBD2 aligns across 7 bases. The germline CDR1 and CDR2 sequences are SGDLS and YYNGEE. Unmatched junction bases numbered 8, after V lost 4 bases and J lost 0 bases. The CDR3 runs to 16 residues. The CDR3 nucleotides are TGTGCCAGCAGCCCGCGACTAGCCCATAGCACAGATACGCAGTATTTT. It specifies CASSPRLAHSTDTQYF.

The V gene is TRBV5-1, the J gene TRBJ2-5; D not resolved. The CDR3 contains 14 residues. With 0 bases removed from V and 0 bases from J, the gap between germline ends came to 6 bases. CDR1 and CDR2 (germline): SGHRS, YFSETQ. The CDR3 reads CASSLGRNQETQYF. The CDR3 DNA reads as TGCGCCAGCAGCTTGGGAAGAAACCAAGAGACCCAGTACTTC.

This clone is a singleton in its sample. One end of the junction does not line up with germline, which may come from a read error. The CDR3 region is CASGSSGTSGRPFF. CDR3 nucleotides: TGTGCTAGTGGTTCCTCCGGGACTAGCGGGAGACCGTTCTTC. V and J are TRBV12-5 and TRBJ2-7; 14 nucleotides align to TRBD2. Germline CDR1 is LGHNT and CDR2 is FRNRAP. CDR3 length equals 14 residues.

On this clone itself: The same CDR3 can be traced to other DNA sequences in this sample. The V and J genes are TRBV18 and TRBJ1-1; D gene uncertain. CDR1 is KGHSH and CDR2 is LQKENI in the germline V gene. CDR3 length: 13 amino acids. Trimming stripped 6 bases from V and 0 bases from J, with 8 bases between. CDR3 nucleotides: TGTGCCAGCTCCACCGAGATGAACACTGAAGCTTTCTTT. This codes for CASSTEMNTEAFF.

The chain combines TRBV18 with TRBJ1-2; D gene unclear. The germline CDR1 and CDR2 sequences are KGHSH and LQKENI. The CDR3 sequence is 14 residues long. Between the trimmed V and J ends, which lost 4 bases and 2 bases, there was a span of 11 bases. The CDR3 reads CASSQRTENYGYTF. DNA of the CDR3: TGTGCCAGCTCACAAAGGACGGAAAACTATGGCTACACCTTC.

The V call is TRBV25-1, the J call TRBJ2-7, with a weak D call TRBD2 (7 bases). Deletions cut 2 bases from V and 5 bases from J, with 16 bases between. The CDR3 loop spans 15 amino acids. Germline loops: CDR1 MGHDK, CDR2 SYGVNS. CDR3 nucleotides: TGTGCCAGCAGTGAACCACGGGGGGCGGGGGACGAGCAGTACTTC. Its protein is CASSEPRGAGDEQYF.

The rearrangement links TRBV5-4 to TRBJ1-2; 8 bases are a match to TRBD1. The V segment lost 3 bases and the J segment 8 bases; nucleotides outside the gene matches: 6. The CDR3 runs 13 residues. Germline lookup yields CDR1 SGHNT and CDR2 YYREEE (reference sequence). DNA for the CDR3: TGTGCCAGCAGCTCCCGGGACAGGTACGGCTACACCTTC. Its protein is CASSSRDRYGYTF.

This clone was seen a single time. The J gene is TRBJ2-1, the V gene TRBV24-1; 11 bases are shared with TRBD2. The CDR3 covers 14 residues. V lost 6 bases and J lost 8; bases outside the gene matches: 5. Per the germline V gene, CDR1 is KGHDR and CDR2 is SFDVKD. In nucleotides, the CDR3 is TGTGCCACCAGTTTAGCGGGAGGGCCAGATGAGCAGTTCTTC. Protein sequence: CATSLAGGPDEQFF.

This chain links TRBV2 with TRBJ1-2; a weak D match, TRBD1 (6 bases). CDR3 length: 15 residues. Deletions cut 6 bases from V and 4 bases from J, with 18 bases between. Per germline, CDR1 SNHLY and CDR2 FYNNEI. The CDR3 DNA follows: TGTGCCAGCAGATACAGGACGGGGGCCACCTATGGCTACACCTTC. Translating it yields CASRYRTGATYGYTF.

Only one count was recorded for this clone. V is TRBV7-6 and J is TRBJ1-1; D might be TRBD1 (6 bases). Germline CDR1 and CDR2: SGHVS and FNYEAQ. Trimming took off 2 bases at V and 3 bases at J, with 16 bases between the two ends. This CDR3 comprises 16 residues. The CDR3 protein is CASSLWPTGPHTEAFF. The CDR3 DNA is TGTGCCAGCAGCTTATGGCCCACAGGGCCTCACACTGAAGCTTTCTTT.

The chain couples TRBV9 to TRBJ2-3, with 7 bases aligning to TRBD2. Trimming cost V 2 bases and J 8 bases; bases outside gene matches: 2. CDR1 and CDR2 (germline): SGDLS, YYNGEE. This CDR3 is 12 amino acids long. CDR3 sequence: CASSVSGVTQYF. CDR3 bases: TGTGCCAGCAGCGTCAGCGGGGTTACGCAGTATTTT.

The chain carries TRBV12-3 or TRBV12-4 and TRBJ2-7; 7 nucleotides line up with TRBD1. The trim removed 5 bases at V and 3 bases at J, leaving 1 base unmatched. This CDR3 has 12 residues. Here the CDR3 DNA reads TGTGCCAGCAGTCGGACAGGCTACGAGCAGTACTTC. It specifies CASSRTGYEQYF.

The chain employs TRBV3-1 (or the pseudogene TRBV3-2) and TRBJ2-5; unclear D gene. The CDR3 has 14 amino acids. Germline values: CDR1 LGHDT, CDR2 YNNKEL (reference sequence). The V and J ends lost 1 base and 7 bases respectively, with 13 bases between them. The CDR3 region has the DNA TGTGCCAGCAGCCAAGGAGTGACTCTAGGGACCCAGTACTTC. Amino acids: CASSQGVTLGTQYF.

V and J are TRBV6-5 and TRBJ2-5, with TRBD2 as a possible D gene (6 bases). The V and J ends lost 5 bases and 5 bases respectively, with 15 bases between them. Germline lookup yields CDR1 MNHEY and CDR2 SVGAGI. The length of the CDR3 is 14 residues. This chain's CDR3 is CASSRERHLETQYF. Written as DNA, the CDR3 is TGTGCCAGCAGTCGGGAGCGGCACCTGGAGACCCAGTACTTC.

V is TRBV3-1 (or the pseudogene TRBV3-2) and J is TRBJ2-7; no clear D. The germline V and J ends were trimmed by 1 base and 1 base, with 5 bases remaining between them. The CDR3 totals 13 residues. Per germline, CDR1 LGHDT and CDR2 YNNKEL (reference sequence). The CDR3 sequence is CASSQGASYEQYF. In nucleotides, the CDR3 is TGTGCCAGCAGCCAAGGGGCGTCCTACGAGCAGTACTTC.

The chain recombines TRBV6-1 with TRBJ2-7, with D perhaps matching TRBD2 (6 bases). CDR1 and CDR2 from the germline V gene are MNHNS and SASEGT. The CDR3 is 16 residues long. The germline V and J ends were trimmed by 3 bases and 0 bases, with 15 bases remaining between them. CDR3 region: CASSDWGGANSYEQYF. The DNA for the CDR3 is TGTGCCAGCAGTGACTGGGGCGGGGCCAACTCCTACGAGCAGTACTTC.

The CDR3 bases are TGCAGCGTGACCGTCAAGGGCAGGTCCTACGAGCAGTACTTC. Its translation is CSVTVKGRSYEQYF. J is TRBJ2-7 and V is TRBV29-1; D not resolved. The CDR3 has 14 residues. Germline values: CDR1 SQVTM, CDR2 ANQGSEA. V was trimmed by 6 bases and J by 1 base, leaving 16 bases between them.

The DNA of the CDR3 is TGTGCCAGCAGTTGGTCCGGGACAGATGGCTACACCTTC. This encodes CASSWSGTDGYTF. V and J are TRBV6-6 and TRBJ1-2; 7 bases map to TRBD1. V lost 4 bases to trimming and J lost 6 bases; unmatched junction nucleotides: 5. This CDR3 contains 13 residues. Germline V gene lookup returns CDR1 MNHNY and CDR2 SVGAGI (reference sequence).

This clone occurred once. The rearrangement joins TRBV19 to TRBJ1-1, with TRBD1 identical over 8 bases. The CDR3 is 15 residues long. J was trimmed by 6 bases and V by 3 bases; bases with no gene match: 9. Germline-derived CDR1 and CDR2 are LNHDA and SQIVND (reference sequence). CDR3 sequence (DNA): TGTGCCAGTAGTATCACACGGACAGGGCCCCCTGAAGCTTTCTTT. Encoded protein: CASSITRTGPPEAFF.

This chain links TRBV25-1 with TRBJ1-1; D gene unclear. The CDR3 covers 13 residues. Trimming removed 10 bases at V and 1 base at J, with 13 bases between. In germline, CDR1 is MGHDK, CDR2 SYGVNS. CDR3 sequence: CATKGQKNTEAFF. CDR3 nucleotide sequence: TGTGCCACCAAGGGTCAAAAGAACACTGAAGCTTTCTTT.

The gene calls are TRBV30 and TRBJ2-1; tentative D call: TRBD2 (6 bases). The CDR3 is 14 amino acids. Trimming removed 2 bases at V and 4 bases at J, with 12 bases between. The germline V gene has CDR1 GTSNPN and CDR2 SVGIG (reference sequence). The CDR3 DNA sequence: TGTGCCTGGAGTACTAGCCTGCGATACAATGAGCAGTTCTTC. Protein sequence: CAWSTSLRYNEQFF.

V gene TRBV12-5 combines with J gene TRBJ2-7, with 9 bases that match TRBD1. In germline, CDR1 is LGHNT, CDR2 FRNRAP. Trimming removed 0 bases from V and 5 bases from J; junction bases left unmatched: 8. This CDR3 comprises 16 residues. For the CDR3, the DNA is TGTGCTAGTGGTTTGGTACTGGGACAGGGAAACCACGAGCAGTACTTC. Protein sequence: CASGLVLGQGNHEQYF.

The chain joins TRBV7-2 to TRBJ2-3; D ambiguous. V lost 4 bases to trimming and J lost 0 bases, with 11 bases between them. Looked up from germline, CDR1 is SGHTA and CDR2 is FQGNSA. The CDR3 sequence is 15 residues long. The CDR3 DNA follows: TGTGCCAGCAGCTCAAGGGCATCTAGCACAGATACGCAGTATTTT. It yields the protein CASSSRASSTDTQYF.

This chain joins TRBV7-3 and TRBJ2-5, with 11 positions matching TRBD1. This CDR3 contains 16 residues. V dropped 2 bases and J dropped 5; count of bases not matched to a gene: 7. Germline V gene sequence: CDR1 SGHTA, CDR2 FQGTGA. The CDR3: CASSLVGTGGPETQYF. The CDR3 nucleotides are TGTGCCAGCAGCTTAGTCGGGACAGGGGGACCTGAGACCCAGTACTTC.